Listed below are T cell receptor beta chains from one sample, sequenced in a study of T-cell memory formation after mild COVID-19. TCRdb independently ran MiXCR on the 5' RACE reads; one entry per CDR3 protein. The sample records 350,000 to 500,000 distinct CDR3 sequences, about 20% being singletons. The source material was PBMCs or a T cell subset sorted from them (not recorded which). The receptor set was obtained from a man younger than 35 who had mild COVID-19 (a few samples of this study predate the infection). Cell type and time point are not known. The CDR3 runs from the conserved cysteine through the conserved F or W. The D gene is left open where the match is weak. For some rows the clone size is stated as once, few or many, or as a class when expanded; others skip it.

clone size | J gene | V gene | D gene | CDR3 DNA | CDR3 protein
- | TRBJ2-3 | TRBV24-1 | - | TGTGCCACCAGTGATTTGACGGCTACAGCTAACACAGATACGCAGTATTTT | CATSDLTATANTDTQYF
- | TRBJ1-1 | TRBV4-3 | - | TGCGCCAGCAGCCAAGTGGGGGACTTTGAAGCTTTCTTT | CASSQVGDFEAFF
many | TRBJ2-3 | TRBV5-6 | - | TGTGCCAGCAGCTTGGCCCCGACCCCGGCAGATACGCAGTATTTT | CASSLAPTPADTQYF
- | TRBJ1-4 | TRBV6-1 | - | TGTGCCAGCAGTGACTATAATGAAAAACTGTTTTTT | CASSDYNEKLFF
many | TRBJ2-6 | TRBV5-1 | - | TGTGCCAGCAGCTTAGGGGCCTCTGGGGCCAACGTCCTGACTTTC | CASSLGASGANVLTF
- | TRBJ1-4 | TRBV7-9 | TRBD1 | TGTGCCAGCAGCGGGACAGATACTAATGAAAAACTGTTTTTT | CASSGTDTNEKLFF
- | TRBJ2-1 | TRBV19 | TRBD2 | TGTGCCAGTAGTATAACTAGCGGTTACAATGAGCAGTTCTTC | CASSITSGYNEQFF
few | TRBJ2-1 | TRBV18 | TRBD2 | TGTGCCAGCTCACCACCGGGACTAGCGGGGGGAGGTGAGCAGTTCTTC | CASSPPGLAGGGEQFF
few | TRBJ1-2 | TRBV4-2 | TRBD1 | TGTGCCAGCAGCCAAAGACGGGACAGGGCTATTTATGGCTACACCTTC | CASSQRRDRAIYGYTF
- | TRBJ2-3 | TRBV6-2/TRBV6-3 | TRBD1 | TGTGCCAGCAGGTCACAGGGGACGCAGTATTTT | CASRSQGTQYF
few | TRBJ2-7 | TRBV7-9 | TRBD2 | TGTGCCAGCAGCTTAAAACTAGCGGGGGCCTACGAGCAGTACTTC | CASSLKLAGAYEQYF
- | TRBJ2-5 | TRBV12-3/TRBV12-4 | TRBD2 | TGTGCCAGCAGTTTGGGCCTAGCGGGGGGGCCAGGAGAGACCCAGTACTTC | CASSLGLAGGPGETQYF
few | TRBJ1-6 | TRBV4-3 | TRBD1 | TGCGCCAGCAGCCATGAGCCGACAGGGAGGAATTCACCCCTCCACTTT | CASSHEPTGRNSPLHF
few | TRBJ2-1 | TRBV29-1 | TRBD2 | TGCAGCGTTGAAGACGGTAGCGGGGGGGCCTGGAATGAGCAGTTCTTC | CSVEDGSGGAWNEQFF
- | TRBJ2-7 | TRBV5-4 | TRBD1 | TGTGCCAGCAGCCAAATCGGGGACAGAGACTACGAGCAGTACTTC | CASSQIGDRDYEQYF
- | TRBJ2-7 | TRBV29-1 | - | TGCAGCGCCTCTCTCCAGGGACCCTACGAGCAGTACTTC | CSASLQGPYEQYF
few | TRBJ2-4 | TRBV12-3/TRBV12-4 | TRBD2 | TGTGCCAGCAGTTTTGGCGGGGGGAACATTCAGTACTTC | CASSFGGGNIQYF
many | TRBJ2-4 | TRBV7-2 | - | TGTGCCAACCTCAAACGGGACGTACCTATAGCCAAAAACATTCAGTACTTC | CANLKRDVPIAKNIQYF
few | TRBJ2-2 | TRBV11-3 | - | TGTGCCAGCAGCTTAAGTCGGGGCGTGAACACCGGGGAGCTGTTTTTT | CASSLSRGVNTGELFF
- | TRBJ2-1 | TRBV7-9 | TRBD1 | TGTGCCAGCAGCGGCCGGGACAGGGCATTCAATGAGCAGTTCTTC | CASSGRDRAFNEQFF
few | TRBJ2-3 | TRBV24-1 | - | TGTGCCACCAGTGATACGGGGGTGGCAGATACGCAGTATTTT | CATSDTGVADTQYF
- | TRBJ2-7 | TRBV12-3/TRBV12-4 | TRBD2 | TGTGCCACCTCCCGGGGCGGGGGTGGCTACGAGCAGTACTTC | CATSRGGGGYEQYF
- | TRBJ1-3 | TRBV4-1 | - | TGCGCCAGCAGCCACCAGGGGCAGCGGGCTGGAAACACCATATATTTT | CASSHQGQRAGNTIYF
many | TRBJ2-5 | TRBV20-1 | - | TGCAGTGCTCCGACGTTGCAAGAGACCCAGTACTTC | CSAPTLQETQYF
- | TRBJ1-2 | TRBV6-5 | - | TGTGCCAGCAGTTACGCCGGGACGGACTATGGCTACACCTTC | CASSYAGTDYGYTF
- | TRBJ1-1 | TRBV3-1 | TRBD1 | TGTGCCAGCAGCGAGACAGGGACTGAAGCTTTCTTT | CASSETGTEAFF
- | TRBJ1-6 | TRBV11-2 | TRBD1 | TGTGCCAGCAGCTTACTGACAGGGGATTCACCCCTCCACTTT | CASSLLTGDSPLHF
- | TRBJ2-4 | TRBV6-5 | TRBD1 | TGTGCCAGCAGCCGACATGGGACAGGGGCCTCTCTAGCCAAAAACATTCAGTACTTC | CASSRHGTGASLAKNIQYF
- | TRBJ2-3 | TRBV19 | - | TGTGCCAGTAGTATTGGGGGTCGGACAGATACGCAGTATTTT | CASSIGGRTDTQYF
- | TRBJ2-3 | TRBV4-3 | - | TGCGCCAGCAGCCGGGGGGCCGAACTTAGCACAGATACGCAGTATTTT | CASSRGAELSTDTQYF
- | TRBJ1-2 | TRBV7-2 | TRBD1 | TGTGCCAGCAGCCTTCTAGACAGGGTCCTGGATGGCTACACCTTC | CASSLLDRVLDGYTF
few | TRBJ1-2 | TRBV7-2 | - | TGTGCCAGCAGCTTAGCGCGCCGGTATGGCTACACCTTC | CASSLARRYGYTF
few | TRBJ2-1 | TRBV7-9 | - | TGTGCCAGCAGCTTTCCTGATGATGAGCAGTTCTTC | CASSFPDDEQFF
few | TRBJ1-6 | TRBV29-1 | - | TGCAGCGTTACAACAGGGTTCGAGGATTCACCCCTCCACTTT | CSVTTGFEDSPLHF
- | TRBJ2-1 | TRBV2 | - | TGTGCCAGCAGTGGGGTGCAGAACAATGAGCAGTTCTTC | CASSGVQNNEQFF
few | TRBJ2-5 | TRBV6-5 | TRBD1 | TGTGCCAGCAGTCCGTACTGGGACAGGGTAGAGACCCAGTACTTC | CASSPYWDRVETQYF
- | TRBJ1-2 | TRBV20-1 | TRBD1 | TGCAGTGCCCCCCGGACAGGGGGCTACTATAATGGCTACACCTTC | CSAPRTGGYYNGYTF
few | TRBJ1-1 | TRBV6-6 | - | TGTGCCAGCTTAGAGGCAGGAGCTATGAACACTGAAGCTTTCTTT | CASLEAGAMNTEAFF
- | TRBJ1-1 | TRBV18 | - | TGTGCCAGCTCACCAACCCAGGGGACTGAAGCTTTCTTT | CASSPTQGTEAFF
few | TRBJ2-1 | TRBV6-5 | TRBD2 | TGTGCCAGCAGTTACTCGAGGCTAGCGGGTTTCAGTGAGCAGTTCTTC | CASSYSRLAGFSEQFF
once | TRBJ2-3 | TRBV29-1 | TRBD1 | TGCAGCGTTGATCGACAGGGGAATCCCACAGATACGCAGTATTTT | CSVDRQGNPTDTQYF
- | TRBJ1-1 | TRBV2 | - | TGTGCCAGCAGTGGGGAGAGGGGCACTGAAGCTTTCTTT | CASSGERGTEAFF
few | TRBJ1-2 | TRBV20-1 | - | TGCAGTGCTAGCAAAGGCGGCTACACCTTC | CSASKGGYTF
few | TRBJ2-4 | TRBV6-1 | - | TGTGCCAGCAGGGACCTTAGGGGGAAAAACATTCAGTACTTC | CASRDLRGKNIQYF
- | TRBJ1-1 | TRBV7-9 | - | TGTGCCAGCAGCTTGCGTACAGGACCAAACACTGAAGCTTTCTTT | CASSLRTGPNTEAFF
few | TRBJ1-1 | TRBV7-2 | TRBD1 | TGTGCCAGCAGCTCCCCCCAGGGGGCGACCAGAATCACTGAAGCTTTCTTT | CASSSPQGATRITEAFF
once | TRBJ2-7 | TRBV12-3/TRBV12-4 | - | TGTGCCAGCAGTTTAGGCAGCATACTCTCCTACGAGCAGTACTTC | CASSLGSILSYEQYF
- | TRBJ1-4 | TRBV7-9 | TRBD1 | TGTGCCAGCAGCTACCCCGGGACAGCTAATGAAAAACTGTTTTTT | CASSYPGTANEKLFF
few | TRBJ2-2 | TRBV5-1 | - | TGCGCCAGCAGCATAAGTCCCGGGACCGTGGGGCTGTTTTTT | CASSISPGTVGLFF
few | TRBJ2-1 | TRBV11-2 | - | TGTGCCAGCAGCCCTACCCTAGGGCTCAGCAATGAGCAGTTCTTC | CASSPTLGLSNEQFF
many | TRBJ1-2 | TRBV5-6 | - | TGTGCCAGCAGCCCACAGGTTAACTATGGCTACACCTTC | CASSPQVNYGYTF
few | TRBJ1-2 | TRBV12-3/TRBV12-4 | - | TGTGCCAGCAGTCTCGGAAGGGGACGGTGGGACACCTATGGCTACACCTTC | CASSLGRGRWDTYGYTF
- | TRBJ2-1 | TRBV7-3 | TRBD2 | TGTGCCAGCAGCTTTCTGGGCGGGGGGGATCAGTTCTTC | CASSFLGGGDQFF
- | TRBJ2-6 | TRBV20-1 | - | TGCAGTGCTAGACCAGGGAGCTCTGGGGCCAACGTCCTGACTTTC | CSARPGSSGANVLTF